This T cell receptor (beta chain) was sequenced in a study of post-analysis software for immune sequencing data. Study-level findings and limits: Patients used roughly five TRBV segments, including TRBV5-6, TRBV5-1 and TRBV20-1, more often than controls.

CDR1 DFQATT and CDR2 SNEGSKA come from the germline V gene (reference sequence). This CDR3 contains 13 residues. Trimming took off 3 bases at V and 1 base at J, with 8 bases between the two ends. Libraries were made from TCR beta cDNA, and they carried unique molecular identifiers. TCRdb independently ran MiXCR on the PCR reads; one entry per CDR3 protein. The top ten clones hold around an eighth of a sample with a few hundred thousand distinct CDR3 sequences, approximately 33% of them seen once. There are a few counts of this clonotype. Its target is not known. The sequenced sample was blood. The chain employs TRBV20-1 and TRBJ2-3; D may match TRBD1 or TRBD2 (5 bases each). The clonotype originates from a girl between 10 and 17 years old with multiple sclerosis. The CDR3 DNA reads as TGCAGTGCTAGGGGGGAACGCACAGATACGCAGTATTTT. It is translated as CSARGERTDTQYF.